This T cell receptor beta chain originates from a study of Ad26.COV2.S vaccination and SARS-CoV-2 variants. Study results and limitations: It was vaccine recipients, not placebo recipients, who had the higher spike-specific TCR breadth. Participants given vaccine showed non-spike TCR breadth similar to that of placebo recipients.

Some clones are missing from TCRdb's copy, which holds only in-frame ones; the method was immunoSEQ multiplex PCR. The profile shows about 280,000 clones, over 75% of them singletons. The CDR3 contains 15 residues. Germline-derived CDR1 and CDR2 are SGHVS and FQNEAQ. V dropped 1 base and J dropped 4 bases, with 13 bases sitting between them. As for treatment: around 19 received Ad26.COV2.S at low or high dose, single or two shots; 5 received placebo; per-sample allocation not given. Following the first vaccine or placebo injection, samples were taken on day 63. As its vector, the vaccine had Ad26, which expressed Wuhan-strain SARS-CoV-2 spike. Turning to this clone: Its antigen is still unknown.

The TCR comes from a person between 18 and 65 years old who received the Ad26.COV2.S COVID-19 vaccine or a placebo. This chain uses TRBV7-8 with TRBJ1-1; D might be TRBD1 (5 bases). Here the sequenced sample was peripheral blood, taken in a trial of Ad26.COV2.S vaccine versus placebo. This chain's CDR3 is CASSLVSAGGTEAFF. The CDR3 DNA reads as TGTGCCAGCAGCTTAGTTTCGGCGGGGGGCACTGAAGCTTTCTTT.